This T cell receptor (beta chain) was obtained from a study of blood T cell repertoires in COVID-19. TCRdb's table, derived via immunoSEQ multiplex PCR, lists solely in-frame clones and lacks some. The data show about 27,000 clones, with 60% to 70% seen just once and 7.3% held by the top ten. This CDR3 contains 16 residues. The germline V gene encodes CDR1 SEHNR and CDR2 FQNEAQ (reference sequence). V lost 4 bases and J 5 bases, leaving 17 bases between the germline ends. The TCR sequence derives from a man between 60 and 70 years old with active or convalescent COVID-19. The sequenced sample was peripheral blood. The chain links TRBV7-9 to TRBJ1-4; TRBD1 is a possible D gene (5 bases). DNA for the CDR3: TGTGCCAGCAGCTGGGGTAATCTGGGGCTAAATGAAAAACTGTTTTTT. Protein sequence: CASSWGNLGLNEKLFF.